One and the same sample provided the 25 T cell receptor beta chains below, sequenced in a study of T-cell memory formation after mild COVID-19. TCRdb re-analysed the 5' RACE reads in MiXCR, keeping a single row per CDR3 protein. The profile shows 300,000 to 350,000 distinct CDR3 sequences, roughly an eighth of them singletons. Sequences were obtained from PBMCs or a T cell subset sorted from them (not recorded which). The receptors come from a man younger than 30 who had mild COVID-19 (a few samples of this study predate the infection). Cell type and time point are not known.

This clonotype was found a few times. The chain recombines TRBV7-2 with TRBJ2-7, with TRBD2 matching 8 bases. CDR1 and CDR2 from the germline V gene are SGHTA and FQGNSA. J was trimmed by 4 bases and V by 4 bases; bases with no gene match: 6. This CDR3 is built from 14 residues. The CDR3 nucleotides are TGTGCCAGCAGCTCCGGCGGCGGGGGGTACGAGCAGTACTTC. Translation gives CASSSGGGGYEQYF.

DNA of the CDR3: TGTGCCAGCAGTCAGGGCGATAACACAGATACGCAGTATTTT. The encoded protein is CASSQGDNTDTQYF. This chain uses TRBV11-3 with TRBJ2-3, with D maybe TRBD1 (5 bases). CDR3 length: 14 amino acids. CDR1 is SGHNT, CDR2 YENEEA, per germline. V gave up 6 bases and J gave up 2 bases, with 12 bases separating them.

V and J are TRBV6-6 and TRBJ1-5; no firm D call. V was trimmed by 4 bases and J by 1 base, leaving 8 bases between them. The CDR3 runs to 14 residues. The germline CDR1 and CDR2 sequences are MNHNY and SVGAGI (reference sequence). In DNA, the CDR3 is TGTGCCAGCAGTTTCCGGGAGAGCAATCAGCCCCAGCATTTT. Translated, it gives CASSFRESNQPQHF.

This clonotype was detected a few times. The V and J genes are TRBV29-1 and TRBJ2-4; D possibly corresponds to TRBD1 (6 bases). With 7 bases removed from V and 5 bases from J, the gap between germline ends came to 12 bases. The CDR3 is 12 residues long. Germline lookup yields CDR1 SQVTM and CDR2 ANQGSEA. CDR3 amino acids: CSALRQENIQYF. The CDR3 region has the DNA TGCAGCGCTTTGAGACAGGAAAACATTCAGTACTTC.

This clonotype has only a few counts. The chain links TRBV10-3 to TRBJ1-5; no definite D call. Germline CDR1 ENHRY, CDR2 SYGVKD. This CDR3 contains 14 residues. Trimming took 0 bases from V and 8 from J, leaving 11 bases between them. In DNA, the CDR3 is TGTGCCATCAGTGAGTCGAGTGCGGGTAAGCCCCAGCATTTT. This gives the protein CAISESSAGKPQHF.

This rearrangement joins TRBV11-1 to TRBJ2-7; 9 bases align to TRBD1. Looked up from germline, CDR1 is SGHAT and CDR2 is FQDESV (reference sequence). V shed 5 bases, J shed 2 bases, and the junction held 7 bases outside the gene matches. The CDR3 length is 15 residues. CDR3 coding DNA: TGTGCCAGCAGCCGTCCGGGACAGGGAACCTACGAGCAGTACTTC. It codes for CASSRPGQGTYEQYF. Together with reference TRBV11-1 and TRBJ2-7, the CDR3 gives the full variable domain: EAEVAQSPRYKITEKSQAVAFWCDPISGHATLYWYRQILGQGPELLVQFQDESVVDDSQLPKDRFSAERLKGVDSTLKIQPAELGDSAMYLCASSRPGQGTYEQYFGPGTRLTVT.

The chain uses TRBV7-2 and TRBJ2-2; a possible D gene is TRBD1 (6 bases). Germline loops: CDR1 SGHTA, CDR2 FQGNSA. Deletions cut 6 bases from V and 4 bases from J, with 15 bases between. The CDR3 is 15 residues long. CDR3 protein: CASSTGGPGTGELFF. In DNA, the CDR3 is TGTGCCAGCAGTACTGGGGGCCCGGGCACCGGGGAGCTGTTTTTT.

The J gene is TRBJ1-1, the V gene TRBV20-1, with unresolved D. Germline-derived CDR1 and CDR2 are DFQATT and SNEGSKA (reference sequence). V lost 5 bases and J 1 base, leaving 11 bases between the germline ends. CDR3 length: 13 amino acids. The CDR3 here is CSAPPRANTEAFF. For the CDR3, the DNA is TGCAGTGCTCCCCCTAGGGCGAACACTGAAGCTTTCTTT.

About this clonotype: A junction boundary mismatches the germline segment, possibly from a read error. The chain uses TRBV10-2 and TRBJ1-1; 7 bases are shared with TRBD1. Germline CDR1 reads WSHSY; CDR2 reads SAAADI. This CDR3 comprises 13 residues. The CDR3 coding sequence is TGCGCTAGCACTTGGACAGGCCACACTGAAGCTTTCTTT. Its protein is CASTWTGHTEAFF.

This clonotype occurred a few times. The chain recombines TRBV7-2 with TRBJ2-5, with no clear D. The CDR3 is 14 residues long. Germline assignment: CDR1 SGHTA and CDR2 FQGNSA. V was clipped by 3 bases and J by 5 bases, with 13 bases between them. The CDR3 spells CASSFYGVVETQYF. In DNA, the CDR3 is TGTGCCAGCAGCTTCTATGGGGTTGTCGAGACCCAGTACTTC.

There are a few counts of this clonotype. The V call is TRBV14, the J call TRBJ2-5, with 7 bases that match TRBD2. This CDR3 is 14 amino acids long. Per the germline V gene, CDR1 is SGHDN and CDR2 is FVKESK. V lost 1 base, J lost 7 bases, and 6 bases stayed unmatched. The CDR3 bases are TGTGCCAGCAGCCAAGTATTAGGGAGGGCGACCCAGTACTTC. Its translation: CASSQVLGRATQYF.

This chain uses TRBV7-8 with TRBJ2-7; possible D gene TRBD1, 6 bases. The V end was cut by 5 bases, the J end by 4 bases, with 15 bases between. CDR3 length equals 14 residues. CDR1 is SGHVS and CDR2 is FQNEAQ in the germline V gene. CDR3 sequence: CASSPYRVGYEQYV. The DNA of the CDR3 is TGTGCCAGCAGCCCCTACAGGGTAGGATACGAGCAGTACGTC.

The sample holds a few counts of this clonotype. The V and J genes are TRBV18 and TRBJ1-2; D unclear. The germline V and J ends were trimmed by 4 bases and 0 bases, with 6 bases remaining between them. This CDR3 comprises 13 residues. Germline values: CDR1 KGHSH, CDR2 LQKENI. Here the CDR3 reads CASSQEANYGYTF. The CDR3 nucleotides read TGTGCCAGCTCACAGGAAGCTAACTATGGCTACACCTTC.

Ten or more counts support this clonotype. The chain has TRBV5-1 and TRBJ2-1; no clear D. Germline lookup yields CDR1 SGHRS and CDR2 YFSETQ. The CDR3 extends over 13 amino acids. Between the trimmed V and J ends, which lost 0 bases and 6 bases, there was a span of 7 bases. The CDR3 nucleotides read TGCGCCAGCAGCTTGGGACGACTCAATGAGCAGTTCTTC. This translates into CASSLGRLNEQFF.

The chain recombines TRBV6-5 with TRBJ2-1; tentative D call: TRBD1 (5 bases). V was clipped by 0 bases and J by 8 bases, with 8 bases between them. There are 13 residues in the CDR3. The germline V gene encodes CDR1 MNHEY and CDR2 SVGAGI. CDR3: CASSYSDNYEQFF. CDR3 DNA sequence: TGTGCCAGCAGTTACTCGGACAACTATGAGCAGTTCTTC.

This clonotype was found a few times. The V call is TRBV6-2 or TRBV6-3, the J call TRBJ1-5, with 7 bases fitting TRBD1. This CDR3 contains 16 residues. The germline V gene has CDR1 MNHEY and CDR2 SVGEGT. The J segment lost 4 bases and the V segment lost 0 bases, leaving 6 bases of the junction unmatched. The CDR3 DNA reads TGTGCCAGCAGTTACTCCACCGGGACAGCAAATCAGCCCCAGCATTTT. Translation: CASSYSTGTANQPQHF.

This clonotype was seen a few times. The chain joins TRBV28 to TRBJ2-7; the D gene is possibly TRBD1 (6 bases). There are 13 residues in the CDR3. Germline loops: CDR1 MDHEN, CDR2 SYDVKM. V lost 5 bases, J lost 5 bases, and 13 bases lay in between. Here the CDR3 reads CASSPGTPDEQYV. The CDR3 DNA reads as TGTGCCAGCAGTCCCGGGACACCGGACGAGCAGTACGTC.

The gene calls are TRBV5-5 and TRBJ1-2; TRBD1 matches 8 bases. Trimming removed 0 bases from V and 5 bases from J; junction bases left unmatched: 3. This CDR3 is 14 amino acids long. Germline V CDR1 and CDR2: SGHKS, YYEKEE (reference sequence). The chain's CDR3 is CASSLEQGAYGYTF. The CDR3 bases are TGTGCCAGCAGCTTGGAGCAGGGGGCGTATGGCTACACCTTC. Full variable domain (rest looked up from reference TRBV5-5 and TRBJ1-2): DAGVTQSPTHLIKTRGQQVTLRCSPISGHKSVSWYQQVLGQGPQFIFQYYEKEERGRGNFPDRFSARQFPNYSSELNVNALLLGDSALYLCASSLEQGAYGYTFGSGTRLTVV.

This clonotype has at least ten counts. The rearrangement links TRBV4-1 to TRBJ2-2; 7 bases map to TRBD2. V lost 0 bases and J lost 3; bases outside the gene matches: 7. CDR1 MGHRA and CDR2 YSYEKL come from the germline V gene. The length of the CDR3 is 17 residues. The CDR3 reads CASSQDSKRGYTGELFF. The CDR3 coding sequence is TGCGCCAGCAGCCAAGATTCCAAGCGGGGCTACACCGGGGAGCTGTTTTTT.

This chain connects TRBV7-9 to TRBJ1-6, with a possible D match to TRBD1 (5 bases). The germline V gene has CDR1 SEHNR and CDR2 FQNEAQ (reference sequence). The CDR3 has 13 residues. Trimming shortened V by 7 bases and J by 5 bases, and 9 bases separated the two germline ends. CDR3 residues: CASKQENNSPLHF. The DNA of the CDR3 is TGTGCCAGCAAACAGGAAAATAATTCACCCCTCCACTTT.

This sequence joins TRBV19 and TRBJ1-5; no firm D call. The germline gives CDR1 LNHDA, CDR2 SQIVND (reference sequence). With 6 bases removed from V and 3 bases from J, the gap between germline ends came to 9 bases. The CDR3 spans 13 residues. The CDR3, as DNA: TGTGCCAGTAGGGAAGGACTCAATCAGCCCCAGCATTTT. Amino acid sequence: CASREGLNQPQHF.

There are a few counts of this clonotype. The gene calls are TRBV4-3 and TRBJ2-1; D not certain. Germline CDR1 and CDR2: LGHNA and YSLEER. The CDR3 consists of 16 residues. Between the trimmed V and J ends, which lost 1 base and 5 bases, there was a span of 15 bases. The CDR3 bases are TGCGCCAGCAGCCAAGCTCCACTCGGCCCCGACAATGAGCAGTTCTTC. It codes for CASSQAPLGPDNEQFF.

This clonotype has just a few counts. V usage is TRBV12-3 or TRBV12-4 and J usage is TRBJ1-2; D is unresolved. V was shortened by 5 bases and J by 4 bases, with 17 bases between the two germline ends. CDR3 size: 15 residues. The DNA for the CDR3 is TGTGCCAGCAGTCCCTCGACCGATGACATCTATGGCTACACCTTC. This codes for CASSPSTDDIYGYTF.

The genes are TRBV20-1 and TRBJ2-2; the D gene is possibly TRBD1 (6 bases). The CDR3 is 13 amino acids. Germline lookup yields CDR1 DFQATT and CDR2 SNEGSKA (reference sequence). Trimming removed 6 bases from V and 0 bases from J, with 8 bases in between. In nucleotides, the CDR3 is TGCAGTGCCGGGACATCGAACACCGGGGAGCTGTTTTTT. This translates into CSAGTSNTGELFF.

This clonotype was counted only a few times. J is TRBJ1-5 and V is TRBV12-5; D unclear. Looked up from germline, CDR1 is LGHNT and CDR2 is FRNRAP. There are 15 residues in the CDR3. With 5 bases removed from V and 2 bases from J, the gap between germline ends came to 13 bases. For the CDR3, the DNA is TGTGCTAGTGGTGACCAGCTAGGGCGCAATCAGCCCCAGCATTTT. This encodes CASGDQLGRNQPQHF.